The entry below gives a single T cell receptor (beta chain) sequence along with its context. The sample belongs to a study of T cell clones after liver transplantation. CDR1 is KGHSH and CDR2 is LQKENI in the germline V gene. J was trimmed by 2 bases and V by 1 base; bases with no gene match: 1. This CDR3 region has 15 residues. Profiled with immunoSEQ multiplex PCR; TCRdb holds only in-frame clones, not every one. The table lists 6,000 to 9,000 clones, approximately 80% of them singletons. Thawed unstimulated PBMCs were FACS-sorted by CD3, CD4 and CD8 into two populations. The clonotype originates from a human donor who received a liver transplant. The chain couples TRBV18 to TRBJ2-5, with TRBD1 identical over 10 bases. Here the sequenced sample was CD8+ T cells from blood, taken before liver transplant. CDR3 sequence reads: CASSPLDRGQETQYF. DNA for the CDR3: TGTGCCAGCTCACCACTGGACAGGGGGCAAGAGACCCAGTACTTC.